This T cell receptor (beta chain) comes out of a study of breast tumors, draining lymph nodes, adjacent tissues. This clonotype came up a few times. The V and J ends lost 3 bases and 6 bases, in that order; junction bases with no gene match: 3. Germline-derived CDR1 and CDR2 are MNHEY and SMNVEV (reference sequence). This CDR3 spans 14 amino acids. The lymph nodes were axillary draining lymph nodes from breast cancer patients. One entry per CDR3 protein, called by TCRdb with MiXCR from the multiplex PCR reads. The sample contains approximately 210,000 distinct CDR3 sequences, around 35% of which appear only once.

This TCR was sampled from a female donor with breast cancer. Some clones in this sample may be carry-over from other donors' samples. The source material was axillary lymph node tissue. The rearrangement uses TRBV27 and TRBJ1-4, with 8 nucleotides matching TRBD1. The CDR3 is CASSFRGPDEKLFF. For the CDR3, the DNA is TGTGCCAGCAGTTTCAGGGGGCCAGATGAAAAACTGTTTTTT.